A selection of T cell receptor beta chains follows, all from one sample in a study of blood T cells in healthy people across ages. A single record per CDR3 protein comes from TCRdb applying MiXCR to the 5' RACE reads. The sample has roughly 2 million distinct CDR3 sequences, roughly 49% seen once. The specimen sequenced was blood. The receptors were gathered from a woman in her forties in good health. CDR3s include the opening cysteine and the closing phenylalanine or tryptophan. A D gene is named only where the DNA matches it firmly. The size of a clone is reported for some rows only, either as once, few or many, or as a class for expanded clones.

D gene,clone size,V gene,J gene,CDR3 DNA,CDR3 protein
TRBD2,-,TRBV4-3,TRBJ2-5,TGCGCCAGCAGCCAAGTGGGGCTAGCGGGGGTCCAAGAGACCCAGTACTTC,CASSQVGLAGVQETQYF
-,-,TRBV20-1,TRBJ2-4,TGCAGTGCTAAGAGGGGATACACCTTTCAGTACTTC,CSAKRGYTFQYF
TRBD1,-,TRBV15,TRBJ1-4,TGTGCCACCAGCAGCCCAGGAACAGGGGGAGAAAAACTGTTTTTT,CATSSPGTGGEKLFF
-,few,TRBV7-2,TRBJ1-4,TGTGCCAGCAGCTCCCCGATGGACGAAAAACTGTTTTTT,CASSSPMDEKLFF
TRBD2,few,TRBV7-8,TRBJ2-3,TGTGCCAGCAGCTTAAACGGCGGGGGGGCTTTTACAGATACGCAGTATTTT,CASSLNGGGAFTDTQYF
-,-,TRBV28,TRBJ2-1,TGTGCCAGCAGTTTACGACTGCCTAACAATGAGCAGTTCTTC,CASSLRLPNNEQFF
-,-,TRBV11-2,TRBJ2-2,TGTGCCAGCAGCTCAGACGGGTTCACCGGGGAGCTGTTTTTT,CASSSDGFTGELFF
-,-,TRBV6-2/TRBV6-3,TRBJ1-6,TGTGCCAGCAGTTTACCCCCAGGTCGGAATTCACCCCTCCACTTT,CASSLPPGRNSPLHF
-,-,TRBV28,TRBJ2-7,TGTGCCAGCAGTTCCTCAACCCTTAGGGGGAGCCCCCTCTACGAGCAGTACTTC,CASSSSTLRGSPLYEQYF
-,few,TRBV3-1,TRBJ2-5,TGTGCCAGCAGCCACTCCGGGACGGAAGAGACCCAGTACTTC,CASSHSGTEETQYF
TRBD1,few,TRBV20-1,TRBJ1-2,TGCAGTGCTGAGATTGCGACAGGGAACTATGGTTACACCTTC,CSAEIATGNYGYTF
TRBD1,-,TRBV7-8,TRBJ1-4,TGTGCCAGCAGCTTAGTGCAGGGGGATATAGATGAAAAACTGTTTTTT,CASSLVQGDIDEKLFF
-,-,TRBV4-1,TRBJ2-7,TGCGCCAGCAGCCAAGCGGAGAACTCAGATGAGCAGTACTTC,CASSQAENSDEQYF
-,-,TRBV20-1,TRBJ1-4,TGCAGTGCTCGCTCGGGACAAAAGGGCGAAAAACTGTTTTTT,CSARSGQKGEKLFF
-,-,TRBV5-1,TRBJ1-1,TGCGCCAGCAGACAGGGATGGTTGAGGGCTGAAGCTTTCTTT,CASRQGWLRAEAFF
TRBD1,once,TRBV5-1,TRBJ2-4,TGCGCCAGCAGCCATATACAGGGGGCGACCGGAAACATTCAGTACTTC,CASSHIQGATGNIQYF
-,-,TRBV20-1,TRBJ1-4,TGCAGTGCTAGCGACGGGCACAGGAGGGGTGAAAAACTGTTTTTT,CSASDGHRRGEKLFF
-,few,TRBV6-2/TRBV6-3,TRBJ2-4,TGTGCCAGCAGTTACAAAGATGGGCCGGGGGCCAAAAACATTCAGTACTTC,CASSYKDGPGAKNIQYF
TRBD2,once,TRBV11-2,TRBJ2-5,TGTGCCAGCAGCTCCATCGAAGGATTAGCGGGAGCTATACAAGAGACCCAGTACTTC,CASSSIEGLAGAIQETQYF
-,-,TRBV20-1,TRBJ2-7,TGCAGTCCGAGAACAGGAACCTACGAGCAGTACTTC,CSPRTGTYEQYF
-,-,TRBV7-2,TRBJ2-6,TGTGCCAGCAGCGCGACACCAGTGTCCGGGGCCAACGTCCTGACTTTC,CASSATPVSGANVLTF
-,many,TRBV7-2,TRBJ2-7,TGTGCCAGCAGCTTACAACAGCCACCCTACGAGCAGTACTTC,CASSLQQPPYEQYF
-,-,TRBV20-1,TRBJ2-3,TGCAGTGCTAGAGATAAGCCTAGCACAGATACGCAGTATTTT,CSARDKPSTDTQYF
TRBD2,few,TRBV4-2,TRBJ2-3,TGTGCCAGCAGCCAAGACGGTACTAGCGGGGAAGCAGATACGCAGTATTTT,CASSQDGTSGEADTQYF
TRBD2,-,TRBV7-2,TRBJ2-1,TGTGCCAGCAGCTTAGAAATGACTAGCGGGGGAACGCAGTTCTTC,CASSLEMTSGGTQFF
-,-,TRBV11-3,TRBJ1-5,TGTGCCAGCAGCTTAGATCGGGGGGTTGAAAGCAATCAGCCCCAGCATTTT,CASSLDRGVESNQPQHF
TRBD1,-,TRBV6-6,TRBJ1-4,TGTGCCAGCAGTTACAAGGCCAGGGGGGCAACTAATGAAAAACTGTTTTTT,CASSYKARGATNEKLFF
TRBD2,-,TRBV9,TRBJ2-3,TGTGCCAGCAGCGCCGACGGGGGGGATACGCAGTATTTT,CASSADGGDTQYF